The present entry profiles one T cell receptor (beta chain) with its context. The data stem from a study of blood T cell repertoires in COVID-19. Assay used: immunoSEQ multiplex PCR; TCRdb lists only in-frame clones, some missing. This table holds roughly 140,000 clones, roughly nine tenths found once. CDR3 size: 15 residues. Germline-derived CDR1 and CDR2 are SGHTA and FQGNSA. With V trimmed by 1 base and J by 5 bases, 4 bases remained unmatched. This chain joins TRBV7-2 and TRBJ2-5; TRBD2 aligns across 10 bases. The receptor was isolated from a woman aged 60 to 75 with active COVID-19. The sequencing input was peripheral blood. The CDR3 DNA reads as TGTGCCAGCAGCTTAGGGGGGACTAGCGCTGAGACCCAGTACTTC. Protein product: CASSLGGTSAETQYF.